These 19 T cell receptor beta chains came from one sample sequenced in a study of T cell responses to AZD1222 COVID-19 vaccine. Assay: immunoSEQ multiplex PCR; the TCRdb copy retains only in-frame clones and omits some. In the table there are tens of thousands of clones, about 84% of which are singletons. The sequenced sample was peripheral blood, obtained 28 days after the second AZD1222 dose. These receptors were obtained from an adult who received the AZD1222 COVID-19 vaccine.

The gene calls are TRBV16 and TRBJ2-1; D is perhaps TRBD1 (6 bases). The V gene lost 8 bases and the J gene lost 8 bases, with 16 bases spanning the gap. CDR1 is KGHSY and CDR2 is FQNENV in the germline V gene. This CDR3 has 13 residues. As DNA, the CDR3 is TGTGCCAGCCGTAAGGGGGAGTACTATGAGCAGTTCTTC. Translating gives CASRKGEYYEQFF.

The V call is TRBV29-1, the J call TRBJ1-1, with 8 bases identical to TRBD1. Germline V lookup: CDR1 SQVTM, CDR2 ANQGSEA. This CDR3 spans 14 amino acids. After removal of 2 bases from V and 9 bases from J, the junction contained 11 bases not matched to a gene. The CDR3 loop reads CSVEKGQGAIQAFF. CDR3 coding DNA: TGCAGCGTTGAAAAAGGACAGGGTGCTATTCAAGCTTTCTTT.

The rearrangement links TRBV19 to TRBJ2-4; 9 bases line up with TRBD2. CDR1 LNHDA and CDR2 SQIVND come from the germline V gene (reference sequence). Trimming took 8 bases from V and 7 from J; bases not matched to a gene: 6. The CDR3 loop spans 13 amino acids. The CDR3 is CASSSSGINIQYF. The CDR3 DNA follows: TGTGCCAGTTCCTCTAGCGGGATTAACATTCAGTACTTC.

The V gene is TRBV12-3 or TRBV12-4, the J gene TRBJ1-1; 9 nucleotides match TRBD1. The ends lost 7 bases at V and 10 bases at J; junction bases unmatched: 7. The CDR3 loop spans 12 amino acids. CDR3 protein: CASNIGQGRAFF. The CDR3 nucleotides are TGTGCCAGCAATATCGGACAGGGGAGAGCTTTCTTT.

The CDR3 is CASSWTDHQPQHF. The CDR3 DNA reads TGTGCCAGCAGTTGGACAGATCATCAGCCCCAGCATTTT. The rearrangement joins TRBV6-2 or TRBV6-3 to TRBJ1-5, with D tentatively TRBD1 (6 bases). With 4 bases removed from V and 5 bases from J, the gap between germline ends came to 9 bases. The CDR3 contains 13 residues. Germline lookup yields CDR1 MNHEY and CDR2 SVGEGT.

This rearrangement joins TRBV19 to TRBJ2-5; 10 nucleotides match TRBD2. Germline V gene lookup returns CDR1 LNHDA and CDR2 SQIVND (reference sequence). Trimming took 0 bases from V and 5 from J; bases not matched to a gene: 18. CDR3 size: 20 residues. The CDR3 spells CASSIDGTSGRALVRETQYF. The DNA of the CDR3 is TGTGCCAGTAGTATAGATGGAACCAGCGGGAGGGCCCTGGTCCGGGAGACCCAGTACTTC.

V and J are TRBV11-2 and TRBJ1-1; TRBD1 is a possible D gene (5 bases). The CDR3 is made up of 15 amino acids. V was pared by 5 bases and J by 2 bases, with 15 bases between. Looked up from germline, CDR1 is SGHAT and CDR2 is FQNNGV. The CDR3 reads CASSAARDLNTEAFF. The CDR3 DNA reads TGTGCCAGCAGCGCTGCCAGGGACCTTAACACTGAAGCTTTCTTT.

The CDR3 nucleotides read TGTGCCACCAGTTCAGCCGGACTAGCGGGAGATGGGAACACCGGGGAGCTGTTTTTT. Its protein product is CATSSAGLAGDGNTGELFF. The chain employs TRBV24-1 and TRBJ2-2; 13 bases align to TRBD2. The trim removed 6 bases at V and 1 base at J, leaving 10 bases unmatched. Germline CDR1 and CDR2: KGHDR and SFDVKD. The CDR3 is 19 residues long.

This clone was observed a handful of times. The gene calls are TRBV3-1 (or the pseudogene TRBV3-2) and TRBJ1-1; no definite D call. This CDR3 is built from 12 residues. V was cut by 3 bases and J by 2 bases, with 4 bases left in between. The germline gives CDR1 LGHDT, CDR2 YNNKEL (reference sequence). The CDR3 DNA is TGTGCCAGCAGCCATTTAAACACTGAAGCTTTCTTT. Translated: CASSHLNTEAFF.

On this clone: A read error may account for a junction end that differs from germline. The gene calls are TRBV6-5 and TRBJ2-7, with D tentatively TRBD2 (6 bases). Germline V gene data show CDR1 as MNHEY and CDR2 as SVGAGI. This CDR3 spans 14 amino acids. The DNA for the CDR3 is TGTACCAGCATGGATGGAGGGCTCTGGTACGAGCAGTACTTC. It is translated as CTSMDGGLWYEQYF.

The rearrangement uses TRBV5-4 and TRBJ2-2; the D is unclear. The CDR3 contains 17 residues. Germline CDR1 is SGHNT and CDR2 is YYREEE (reference sequence). Trimming took 3 bases from V and 3 from J, leaving 18 bases between them. Written as DNA, the CDR3 is TGTGCCAGCAGCTGGGGTCTCCCAGAGTTCGACACCGGGGAGCTGTTTTTT. This encodes CASSWGLPEFDTGELFF.

This chain links TRBV19 with TRBJ1-2; possibly TRBD1 for D (5 bases). The CDR3 spans 13 residues. Deletions cut 2 bases from V and 7 bases from J, with 11 bases between. Germline loops: CDR1 LNHDA, CDR2 SQIVND (reference sequence). As DNA, the CDR3 is TGTGCCAGTAGTATAATGGGGGAGCGTGGCTACACCTTC. Translation gives CASSIMGERGYTF.

The chain joins TRBV14 to TRBJ2-5; D is unclear. CDR3 length: 14 residues. V was shortened by 2 bases and J by 0 bases, with 7 bases between the two germline ends. The germline V gene encodes CDR1 SGHDN and CDR2 FVKESK. CDR3 protein: CASSQRPDQETQYF. DNA of the CDR3: TGTGCCAGCAGCCAAAGGCCAGACCAAGAGACCCAGTACTTC.

The chain recombines TRBV7-2 with TRBJ2-1; the D gene could be TRBD1 or TRBD2 (5 bases each). V lost 0 bases and J lost 7, with 13 bases in between. The CDR3 has 15 amino acids. CDR1 SGHTA and CDR2 FQGNSA come from the germline V gene. CDR3 DNA sequence: TGTGCCAGCAGCTTAGCTAGTATTGGGGGAAATGAGCAGTTCTTC. It specifies CASSLASIGGNEQFF. The full variable domain, with the rest looked up from reference TRBV7-2 and TRBJ2-1, is GAGVSQSPSNKVTEKGKDVELRCDPISGHTALYWYRQSLGQGLEFLIYFQGNSAPDKSGLPSDRFSAERTGGSVSTLTIQRTQQEDSAVYLCASSLASIGGNEQFFGPGTRLTVL.

The rearrangement uses TRBV3-1 (or the pseudogene TRBV3-2) and TRBJ1-1; D not resolved. The CDR3 covers 12 residues. V was shortened by 2 bases and J by 7 bases, with 8 bases between the two germline ends. From germline, CDR1 is LGHDT and CDR2 YNNKEL (reference sequence). Here the CDR3 reads CASSQWEGEAFF. The CDR3 DNA reads TGTGCCAGCAGCCAATGGGAGGGTGAAGCTTTCTTT.

V and J are TRBV19 and TRBJ1-5; 9 bases are shared with TRBD1. CDR1 is LNHDA and CDR2 is SQIVND in the germline V gene (reference sequence). The CDR3 is 14 residues long. V shed 5 bases and J 6 bases; nucleotides not matched to a gene: 5. The chain's CDR3 is CASSGTGGGQPQHF. CDR3 bases: TGTGCCAGTAGTGGAACAGGGGGCGGTCAGCCCCAGCATTTT.

Turning to this clone: Other DNA sequences within the sample encode an identical CDR3. V is TRBV14 and J is TRBJ1-1, with D unclear. V gave up 3 bases and J gave up 0 bases, with 11 bases separating them. The CDR3 covers 15 residues. CDR1 and CDR2 (germline): SGHDN, FVKESK. CDR3 residues: CASSQLTGVNTEAFF. The CDR3 DNA sequence: TGTGCCAGCAGCCAGTTGACTGGCGTGAACACTGAAGCTTTCTTT.

This rearrangement joins TRBV5-4 to TRBJ2-4; D unclear. The CDR3 spans 16 residues. With 3 bases removed from V and 2 bases from J, the gap between germline ends came to 15 bases. The germline V gene encodes CDR1 SGHNT and CDR2 YYREEE (reference sequence). CDR3 residues: CASSSNPQVTKNIQYF. The CDR3 DNA is TGTGCCAGCAGCTCCAACCCCCAGGTTACCAAAAACATTCAGTACTTC.

The V gene is TRBV5-1, the J gene TRBJ1-1; maybe TRBD1 (6 bases). Per germline, CDR1 SGHRS and CDR2 YFSETQ. The CDR3 has 16 residues. V gave up 5 bases and J gave up 1 base, with 18 bases separating them. CDR3 sequence: CASSRRGAAENTEAFF. CDR3 coding DNA: TGCGCCAGCAGTAGGAGGGGGGCGGCGGAGAACACTGAAGCTTTCTTT.